The 17 T cell receptor beta chains below all came from one sample that was sequenced in a study of blood T cells in healthy people across ages. With a J-beta primer mix and a sample-barcoded 5' primer, a second PCR ran roughly 7 to 11 cycles. MiXCR was run by TCRdb on the 5' RACE reads, yielding one entry per CDR3 protein. The table has roughly 1,000,000 distinct CDR3 sequences, under 30% seen once. These data are also associated with another study on T cells of mothers and their children.

Material for sequencing was blood. Every receptor here comes from a girl aged 2 to 9 in good health.

V gene TRBV12-3 or TRBV12-4 combines with J gene TRBJ2-7, with 11 bases lining up with TRBD2. This CDR3 is 14 amino acids long. Trimming cost V 6 bases and J 3 bases; bases outside gene matches: 4. DNA of the CDR3: TGTGCCAGCAGACCGGGACTAGCGGTCTACGAGCAGTACTTC. Protein: CASRPGLAVYEQYF.

In its sample, this clonotype was seen many times. The chain uses TRBV29-1 and TRBJ2-1; D perhaps matches TRBD1 (6 bases). This CDR3 has 13 residues. CDR1 SQVTM and CDR2 ANQGSEA come from the germline V gene. Deletions cut 3 bases from V and 4 bases from J, with 10 bases between. CDR3 nucleotides: TGCAGCGTTGAGGAGGACAGATACAATGAGCAGTTCTTC. As protein: CSVEEDRYNEQFF.

J is TRBJ2-1 and V is TRBV6-2 or TRBV6-3; D is possibly TRBD1 or TRBD2 (6 bases each). Germline CDR1 MNHEY, CDR2 SVGEGT. This CDR3 has 14 amino acids. Trimming took off 6 bases at V and 9 bases at J, with 18 bases between the two ends. The CDR3 loop is CASRARGGLGEQFF. The DNA for the CDR3 is TGTGCCAGCAGGGCCCGTGGGGGGCTGGGTGAGCAGTTCTTC.

This clonotype appeared a single time. This rearrangement joins TRBV12-3 or TRBV12-4 to TRBJ1-6, with 8 bases fitting TRBD1. There are 20 residues in the CDR3. V lost 5 bases and J lost 0; bases outside the gene matches: 15. CDR3 bases: TGTGCCAGCAGTCCCTACCTGACAGGGGCTTCGAGCTCCTATAATTCACCCCTCCACTTT. Translation gives CASSPYLTGASSSYNSPLHF.

This clonotype was picked up a small number of times. This may come from a read error, since a much larger clone is one base off. As DNA, the CDR3 is TGTGCCAGCAGCACCGACAGCAATGAGCAGTTCTTC. Translating it yields CASSTDSNEQFF. The chain employs TRBV21-1 and TRBJ2-1; no DNA check was done on the table's D call, TRBD1. TRBV21-1 is a recognized pseudogene. The CDR3 has 12 residues.

The J gene is TRBJ2-7, the V gene TRBV12-5; 10 bases fit TRBD2. Per the germline V gene, CDR1 is LGHNT and CDR2 is FRNRAP. The CDR3 is 15 residues long. V shed 5 bases and J 5 bases; nucleotides not matched to a gene: 9. The CDR3, as DNA: TGTGCTAGTGGTCCCAGCGGGAGGGCCGATGACGAGCAGTACTTC. Protein: CASGPSGRADDEQYF.

The table lists this clonotype with a few counts. The CDR3 nucleotides read TGTGCCAGCAGCCAAGTTTCCGGGTACGCGAACACCGGGGAGCTGTTTTTT. It encodes CASSQVSGYANTGELFF. The genes are TRBV14 and TRBJ2-2; no reliable D call. The length of the CDR3 is 17 residues. From germline, CDR1 is SGHDN and CDR2 FVKESK. Deletions cut 1 base from V and 0 bases from J, with 12 bases between. Full variable domain (remainder filled in from reference TRBV14 and TRBJ2-2): EAGVTQFPSHSVIEKGQTVTLRCDPISGHDNLYWYRRVMGKEIKFLLHFVKESKQDESGMPNNRFLAERTGGTYSTLKVQPAELEDSGVYFCASSQVSGYANTGELFFGEGSRLTVL.

Only a few counts were recorded for this clonotype. This chain joins TRBV28 and TRBJ2-5; 9 nucleotides agree with TRBD1. The J call may be faulty, since TRBJ2-7 better matches the DNA end. CDR1 is MDHEN and CDR2 is SYDVKM in the germline V gene. The length of the CDR3 is 15 residues. As DNA, the CDR3 is TGTGCCAGCAGTTCCTGGACAGGGGAACCCTACGAGCAGTACTTC. Translation gives CASSSWTGEPYEQYF.

The chain recombines TRBV28 with TRBJ1-1; D unresolved. The CDR3 is made up of 12 amino acids. Germline CDR1 MDHEN, CDR2 SYDVKM. Trimming took off 6 bases at V and 5 bases at J, with 10 bases between the two ends. CDR3 in amino acids: CASSGWLTEAFF. CDR3 DNA: TGTGCCAGCAGCGGTTGGTTAACTGAAGCTTTCTTT.

This clonotype was picked up a small number of times. The V gene is TRBV11-3, the J gene TRBJ2-5; 10 bases agree with TRBD2. V was pared by 4 bases and J by 3 bases, with 5 bases of the junction left unmatched. The CDR3 spans 15 residues. CDR1 is SGHNT, CDR2 YENEEA, per germline. In DNA form, the CDR3 reads TGTGCCAGCAGCTGGGCTAGCGGGGGAAAAGAGACCCAGTACTTC. It encodes CASSWASGGKETQYF.

This chain joins TRBV12-3 or TRBV12-4 and TRBJ1-1; unclear D gene. V lost 3 bases, J lost 4 bases, and 18 bases lay in between. The CDR3 consists of 16 residues. CDR3 region: CASSLTGTSLGTEAFF. The CDR3 bases are TGTGCCAGCAGTTTGACGGGTACCTCCCTCGGCACTGAAGCTTTCTTT.

V and J are TRBV7-2 and TRBJ2-3; 15 positions agree with TRBD2. The CDR3 runs 17 residues. J lost 3 bases, V lost 5 bases, and 6 bases had no gene match. The germline V gene encodes CDR1 SGHTA and CDR2 FQGNSA. The CDR3 nucleotides read TGTGCCAGCAGCACCGGACTAGCGGGGGGGCTAACAGATACGCAGTATTTT. The encoded protein is CASSTGLAGGLTDTQYF. Full variable domain (outside the CDR3, taken from reference TRBV7-2 and TRBJ2-3): GAGVSQSPSNKVTEKGKDVELRCDPISGHTALYWYRQSLGQGLEFLIYFQGNSAPDKSGLPSDRFSAERTGGSVSTLTIQRTQQEDSAVYLCASSTGLAGGLTDTQYFGPGTRLTVL.

This clonotype was picked up a small number of times. The chain is built from TRBV6-2 or TRBV6-3 and TRBJ1-1; tentatively, D is TRBD1 (5 bases). CDR3 length equals 16 residues. Trimming shortened V by 6 bases and J by 1 base, and 18 bases separated the two germline ends. The germline V gene has CDR1 MNHEY and CDR2 SVGEGT. CDR3 in amino acids: CASRRRGTLSNTEAFF. CDR3 nucleotide sequence: TGTGCCAGCAGGCGCCGAGGGACGCTATCGAACACTGAAGCTTTCTTT.

CDR3 protein: CASSYLARLAETQYF. For the CDR3, the DNA is TGTGCCAGCAGTTACTTGGCGAGGTTGGCAGAGACCCAGTACTTC. The chain has TRBV6-6 and TRBJ2-5; no definite D call. With 1 base removed from V and 4 bases from J, the gap between germline ends came to 13 bases. The CDR3 spans 15 residues. Per germline, CDR1 MNHNY and CDR2 SVGAGI (reference sequence).

This clonotype was observed a handful of times. An end of the junction does not agree with germline; a read error may underlie this. The chain employs TRBV12-3 or TRBV12-4 and TRBJ2-7; 9 bases line up with TRBD2. CDR3 length equals 13 residues. Here the CDR3 DNA reads TGTGCCAGCAGTTTTTTGCGCGCGGGGGGGCTAGACTTC. Translated: CASSFLRAGGLDF.

This chain links TRBV20-1 with TRBJ2-1; D call uncertain. Trimming stripped 0 bases from V and 1 base from J, with 7 bases between. CDR3 size: 14 residues. Germline CDR1 DFQATT, CDR2 SNEGSKA (reference sequence). Here the CDR3 reads CSARESQSYNEQFF. The CDR3 DNA reads as TGCAGTGCTAGAGAGTCTCAGTCCTACAATGAGCAGTTCTTC.

The chain has TRBV21-1 and TRBJ1-4. TRBV21-1 is deemed a pseudogene. This CDR3 spans 16 amino acids. CDR3 in amino acids: CASSKREREDGEKLFF. The CDR3 nucleotides read TGTGCCAGCAGCAAAAGAGAACGGGAGGATGGTGAAAAACTGTTTTTT.